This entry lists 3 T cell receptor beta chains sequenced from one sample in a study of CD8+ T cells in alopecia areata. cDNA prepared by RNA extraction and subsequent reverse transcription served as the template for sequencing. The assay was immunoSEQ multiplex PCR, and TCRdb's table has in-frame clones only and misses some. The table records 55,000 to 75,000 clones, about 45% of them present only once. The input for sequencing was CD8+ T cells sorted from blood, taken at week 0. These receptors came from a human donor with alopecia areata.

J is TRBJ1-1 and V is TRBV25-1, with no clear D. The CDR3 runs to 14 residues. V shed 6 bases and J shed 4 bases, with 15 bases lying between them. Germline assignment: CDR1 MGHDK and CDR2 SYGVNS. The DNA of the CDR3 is TGTGCCAGCAGCCTCCCCGGGAGGAGCACTGAAGCTTTCTTT. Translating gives CASSLPGRSTEAFF.

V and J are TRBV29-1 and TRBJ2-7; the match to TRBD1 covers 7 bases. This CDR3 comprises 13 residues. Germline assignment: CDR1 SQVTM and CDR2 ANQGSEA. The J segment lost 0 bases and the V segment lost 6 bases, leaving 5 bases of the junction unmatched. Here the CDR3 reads CSVGDSLSYEQYF. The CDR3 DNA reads TGCAGCGTGGGGGACAGCCTCTCCTACGAGCAGTACTTC.

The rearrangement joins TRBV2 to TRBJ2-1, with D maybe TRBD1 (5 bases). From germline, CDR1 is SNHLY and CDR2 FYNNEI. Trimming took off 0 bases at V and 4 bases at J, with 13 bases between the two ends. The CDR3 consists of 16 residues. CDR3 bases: TGTGCCAGCAGTGAAGCCCACAGGCCCCCATACAATGAGCAGTTCTTC. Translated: CASSEAHRPPYNEQFF.